The present T cell receptor beta chain was sequenced within a study of blood T cell repertoires in COVID-19. Study context: COVID-19 samples from acute and convalescent phases originated in the United States, Italy and Spain. Nucleic acid was either cDNA or gDNA, and it came from T cells, B-cell-depleted T cells, or PBMCs.

V trimming: 8 bases; J trimming: 0 bases; junction bases outside the gene matches: 13. Germline-derived CDR1 and CDR2 are MNHEY and SMNVEV (reference sequence). There are 18 residues in the CDR3. Original processing notes: Using reference gene primer amplification, nucleated cell counts were estimated. Only in-frame clones appear in the TCRdb table, and some are missing; sequencing was by immunoSEQ multiplex PCR. That table is the source of V, J and clone size, and D and trimming were worked out from the DNA. The sample records a few hundred thousand clones, roughly 76% being singletons. This TCR was sampled from a human donor in a cohort sampled during active COVID-19. The V gene is TRBV27, the J gene TRBJ2-3; TRBD2 agrees at 11 bases. The sequencing sample was made of peripheral blood. CDR3 sequence: CASFPGLAALPSTDTQYF. In nucleotides, the CDR3 is TGTGCCAGCTTTCCGGGACTAGCGGCCCTACCCAGCACAGATACGCAGTATTTT.